These T cell receptor beta chains were read from a single sample in a study of CD8 T cells in ankylosing spondylitis. Each CDR3 protein gets one entry after TCRdb re-called the 5' RACE reads with MiXCR. The repertoire includes roughly 300,000 distinct CDR3 sequences, roughly 8% of them detected once, and 13% to 15% sits in the top ten. Sequencing was done on a sample of blood, either unsorted or a sorted T cell fraction (not recorded which). The source of these receptors is a male donor with ankylosing spondylitis. Each CDR3 is given with its conserved first and last residue.

TRBJ2-7 | TRBV5-6 | CASSPLRSGSFYEQYF
TRBJ2-3 | TRBV21-1 | CASSKGPLAGVSDTQYF
TRBJ1-6 | TRBV7-2 | CASSIDNSPLHF
TRBJ1-1 | TRBV7-2 | CASSWRQPTNTEAFF
TRBJ2-3 | TRBV7-2 | CASSLSGTSGSSDTQYF
TRBJ1-2 | TRBV20-1 | CSANARPAEMRYGYTF
TRBJ2-7 | TRBV18 | CASSFERGGEQYF
TRBJ2-5 | TRBV12-3/TRBV12-4 | CASSFGARGRGAGETQYF
TRBJ2-1 | TRBV27 | CASSFTGGRHNEQFF
TRBJ1-2 | TRBV27 | CAREGVNYGYTF
TRBJ2-2 | TRBV29-1 | CSVENAYTGELFF
TRBJ2-7 | TRBV5-1 | CASSKLAENLEQYF
TRBJ2-1 | TRBV6-5 | CASSYPGSYNEQFF
TRBJ2-7 | TRBV10-2 | CASSELTTGGPHEQYF
TRBJ2-1 | TRBV10-3 | CAIVRGGYNEQFF
TRBJ1-1 | TRBV28 | CASSSPRETGVEAFF
TRBJ2-3 | TRBV4-3 | CASSQEQGETDTQYF
TRBJ2-6 | TRBV29-1 | CSVEVSSGANVLTF
TRBJ2-7 | TRBV5-1 | CASSLGTGVNEQYF